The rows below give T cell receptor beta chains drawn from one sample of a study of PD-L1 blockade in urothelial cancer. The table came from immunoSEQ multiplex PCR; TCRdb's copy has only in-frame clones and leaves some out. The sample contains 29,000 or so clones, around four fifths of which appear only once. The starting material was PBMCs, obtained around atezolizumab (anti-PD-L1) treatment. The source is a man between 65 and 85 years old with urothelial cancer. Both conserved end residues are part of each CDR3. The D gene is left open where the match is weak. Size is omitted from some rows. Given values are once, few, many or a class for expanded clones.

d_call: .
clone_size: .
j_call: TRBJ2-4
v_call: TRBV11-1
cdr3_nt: TGTGCCAGCCTTTCACGGGTGTCGGGGGACATTCAGTACTTC
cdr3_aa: CASLSRVSGDIQYF

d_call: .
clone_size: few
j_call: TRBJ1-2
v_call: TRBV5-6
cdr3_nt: TGTGCCAGCAGCTTGGGGGGCGGAAACTATGGCTACACCTTC
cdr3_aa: CASSLGGGNYGYTF

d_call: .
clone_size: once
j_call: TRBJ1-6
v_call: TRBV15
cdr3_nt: TGTGCCACCATCAACCCAGCTCTAGCCTATAATTCACCCCTCCACTTT
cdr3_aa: CATINPALAYNSPLHF

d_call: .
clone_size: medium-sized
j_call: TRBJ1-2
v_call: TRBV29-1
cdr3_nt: TGCAGCACCACCAGGGCTAACTATGGCTACACCTTC
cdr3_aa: CSTTRANYGYTF

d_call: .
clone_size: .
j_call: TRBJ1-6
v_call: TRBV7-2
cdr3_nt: TGTGCCAGCAGTTCAGACAGCGGGGGTTCACCCCTCCACTTT
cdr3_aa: CASSSDSGGSPLHF

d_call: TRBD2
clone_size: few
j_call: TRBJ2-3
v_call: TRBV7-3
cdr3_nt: TGTGCCAGCAGCTTAAACGGGAGGGGAGTTGTAGATACGCAGTATTTT
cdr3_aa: CASSLNGRGVVDTQYF

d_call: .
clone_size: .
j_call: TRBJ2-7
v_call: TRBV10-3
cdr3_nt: TGTGCCATAGGGGGGGAAGGGTCCTACGAGCAGTACTTC
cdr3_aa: CAIGGEGSYEQYF

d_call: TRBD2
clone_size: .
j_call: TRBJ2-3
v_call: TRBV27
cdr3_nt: TGTGCCAGCAGTTCATGGGGGGGGAGCACAGATACGCAGTATTTT
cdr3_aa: CASSSWGGSTDTQYF

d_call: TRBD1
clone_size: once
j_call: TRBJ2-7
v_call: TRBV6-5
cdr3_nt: TGTGCCAGCAGTTACTTAGACAGGGGGCCCTACGAGCAGTACTTC
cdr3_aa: CASSYLDRGPYEQYF

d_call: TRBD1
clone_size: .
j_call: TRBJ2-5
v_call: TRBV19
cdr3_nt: TGTGCCAGTAGTCTAGGGGGCAGCAGTGAAAGGTCCCAGTACTTC
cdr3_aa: CASSLGGSSERSQYF